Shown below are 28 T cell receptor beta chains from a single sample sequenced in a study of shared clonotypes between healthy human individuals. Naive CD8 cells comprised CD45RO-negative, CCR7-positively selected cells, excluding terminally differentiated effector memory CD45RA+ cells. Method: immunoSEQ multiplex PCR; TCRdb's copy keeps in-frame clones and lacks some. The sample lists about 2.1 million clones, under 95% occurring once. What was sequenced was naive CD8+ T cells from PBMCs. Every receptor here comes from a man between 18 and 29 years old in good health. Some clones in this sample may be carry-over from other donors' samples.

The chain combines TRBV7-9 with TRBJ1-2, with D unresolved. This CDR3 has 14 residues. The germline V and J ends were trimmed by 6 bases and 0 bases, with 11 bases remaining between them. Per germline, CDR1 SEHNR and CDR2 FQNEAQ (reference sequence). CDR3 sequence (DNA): TGTGCCAGCAGACTGACGGAAGCTAACTATGGCTACACCTTC. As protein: CASRLTEANYGYTF.

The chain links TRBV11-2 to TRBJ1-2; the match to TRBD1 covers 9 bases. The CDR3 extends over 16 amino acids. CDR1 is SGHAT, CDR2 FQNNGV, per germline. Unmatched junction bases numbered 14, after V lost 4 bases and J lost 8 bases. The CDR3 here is CASSSSGQGFGWGYTF. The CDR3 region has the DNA TGTGCCAGCAGCTCCTCGGGACAGGGCTTCGGATGGGGCTACACCTTC.

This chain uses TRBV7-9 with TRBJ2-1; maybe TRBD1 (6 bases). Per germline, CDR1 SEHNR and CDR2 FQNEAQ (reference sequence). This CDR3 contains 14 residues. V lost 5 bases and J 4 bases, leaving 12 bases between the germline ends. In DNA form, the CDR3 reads TGTGCCAGCAGCCCCACAGGGTTTTACAATGAGCAGTTCTTC. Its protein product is CASSPTGFYNEQFF. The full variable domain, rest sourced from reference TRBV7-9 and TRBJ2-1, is DTGVSQNPRHKITKRGQNVTFRCDPISEHNRLYWYRQTLGQGPEFLTYFQNEAQLEKSRLLSDRFSAERPKGSFSTLEIQRTEQGDSAMYLCASSPTGFYNEQFFGPGTRLTVL.

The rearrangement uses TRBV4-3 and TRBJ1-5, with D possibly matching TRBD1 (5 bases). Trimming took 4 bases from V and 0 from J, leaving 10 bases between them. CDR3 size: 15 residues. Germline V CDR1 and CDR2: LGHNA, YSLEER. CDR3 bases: TGCGCCAGCAGCCCCACAGGACATAGCAATCAGCCCCAGCATTTT. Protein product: CASSPTGHSNQPQHF.

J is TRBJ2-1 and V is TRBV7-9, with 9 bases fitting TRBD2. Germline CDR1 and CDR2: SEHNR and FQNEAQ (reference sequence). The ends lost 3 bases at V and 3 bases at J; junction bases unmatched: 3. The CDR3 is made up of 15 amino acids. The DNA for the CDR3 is TGTGCCAGCAGCTTTCTAGCGGGACACTACAATGAGCAGTTCTTC. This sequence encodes CASSFLAGHYNEQFF.

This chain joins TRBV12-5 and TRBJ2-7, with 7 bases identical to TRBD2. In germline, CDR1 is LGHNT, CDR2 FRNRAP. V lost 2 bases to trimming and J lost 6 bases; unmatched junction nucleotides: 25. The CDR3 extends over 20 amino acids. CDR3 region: CASGLPPNQIAGAPPPEQYF. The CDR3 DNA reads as TGTGCTAGTGGTTTGCCACCTAACCAAATAGCGGGTGCGCCCCCCCCCGAGCAGTACTTC.

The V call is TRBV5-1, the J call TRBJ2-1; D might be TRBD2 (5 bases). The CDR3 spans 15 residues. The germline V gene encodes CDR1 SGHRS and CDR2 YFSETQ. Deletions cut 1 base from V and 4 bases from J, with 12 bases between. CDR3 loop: CASSLSRGPYNEQFF. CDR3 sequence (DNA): TGCGCCAGCAGCTTGAGTCGGGGTCCGTACAATGAGCAGTTCTTC.

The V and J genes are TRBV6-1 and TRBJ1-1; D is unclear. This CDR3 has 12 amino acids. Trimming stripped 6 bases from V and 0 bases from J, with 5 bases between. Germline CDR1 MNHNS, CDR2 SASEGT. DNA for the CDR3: TGTGCCAGCAGGGCCGTGAACACTGAAGCTTTCTTT. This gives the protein CASRAVNTEAFF.

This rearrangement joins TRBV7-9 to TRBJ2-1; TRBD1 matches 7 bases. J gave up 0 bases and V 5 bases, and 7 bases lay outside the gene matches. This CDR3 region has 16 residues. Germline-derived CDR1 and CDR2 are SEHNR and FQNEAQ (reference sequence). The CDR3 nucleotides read TGTGCCAGCAGCATCTCGACAGGGAGCTCCTACAATGAGCAGTTCTTC. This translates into CASSISTGSSYNEQFF. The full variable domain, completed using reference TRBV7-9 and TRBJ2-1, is DTGVSQNPRHKITKRGQNVTFRCDPISEHNRLYWYRQTLGQGPEFLTYFQNEAQLEKSRLLSDRFSAERPKGSFSTLEIQRTEQGDSAMYLCASSISTGSSYNEQFFGPGTRLTVL.

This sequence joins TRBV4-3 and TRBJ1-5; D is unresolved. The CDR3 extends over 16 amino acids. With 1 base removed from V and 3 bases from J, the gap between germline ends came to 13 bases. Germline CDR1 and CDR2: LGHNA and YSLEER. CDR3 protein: CASSQAAFPNNQPQHF. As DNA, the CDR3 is TGCGCCAGCAGCCAAGCGGCATTCCCTAACAATCAGCCCCAGCATTTT.

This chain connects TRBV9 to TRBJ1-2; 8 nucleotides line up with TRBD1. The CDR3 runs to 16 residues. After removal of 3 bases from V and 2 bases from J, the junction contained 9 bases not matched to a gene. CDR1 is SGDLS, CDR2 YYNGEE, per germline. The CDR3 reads CASSGPGGELNYGYTF. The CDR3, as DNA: TGTGCCAGCAGCGGACCAGGGGGCGAGTTGAACTATGGCTACACCTTC.

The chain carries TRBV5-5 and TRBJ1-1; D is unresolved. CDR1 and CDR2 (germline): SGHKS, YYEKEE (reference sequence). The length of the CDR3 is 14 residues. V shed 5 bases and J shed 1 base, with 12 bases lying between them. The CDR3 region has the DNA TGTGCCAGCAGGCCTAACGGTGGGAACACTGAAGCTTTCTTT. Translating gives CASRPNGGNTEAFF.

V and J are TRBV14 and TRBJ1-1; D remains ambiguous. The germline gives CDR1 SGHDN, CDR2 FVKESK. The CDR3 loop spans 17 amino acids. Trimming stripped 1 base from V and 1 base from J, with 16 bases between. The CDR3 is CASSQAFGRPGNTEAFF. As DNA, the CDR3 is TGTGCCAGCAGCCAAGCATTCGGCCGACCTGGGAACACTGAAGCTTTCTTT.

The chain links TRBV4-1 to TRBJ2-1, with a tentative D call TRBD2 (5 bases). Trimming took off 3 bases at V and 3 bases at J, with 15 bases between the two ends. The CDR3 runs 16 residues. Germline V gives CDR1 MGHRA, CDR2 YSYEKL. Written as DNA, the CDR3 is TGCGCCAGCAGCCAGGACCCCGGAGGACTCTACAATGAGCAGTTCTTC. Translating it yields CASSQDPGGLYNEQFF.

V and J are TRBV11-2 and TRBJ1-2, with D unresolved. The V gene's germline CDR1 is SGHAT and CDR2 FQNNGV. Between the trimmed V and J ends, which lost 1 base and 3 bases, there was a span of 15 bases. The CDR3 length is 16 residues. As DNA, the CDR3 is TGTGCCAGCAGCTTAGCTACGCCGGACGGATACTATGGCTACACCTTC. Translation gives CASSLATPDGYYGYTF.

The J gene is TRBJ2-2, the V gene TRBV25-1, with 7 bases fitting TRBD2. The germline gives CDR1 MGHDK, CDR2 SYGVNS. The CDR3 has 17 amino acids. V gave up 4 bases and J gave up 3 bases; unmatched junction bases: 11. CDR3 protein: CASSGRWPSGHTGELFF. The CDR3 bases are TGTGCCAGCAGTGGTCGGTGGCCTAGCGGTCACACCGGGGAGCTGTTTTTT.

CDR3 residues: CASSPRGPYEQYF. CDR3 in DNA: TGTGCCAGCTCACCACGGGGTCCTTACGAGCAGTACTTC. The chain carries TRBV18 and TRBJ2-7; D gene uncertain. CDR1 and CDR2 (germline): KGHSH, LQKENI. V lost 1 base, J lost 4 bases, and 8 bases lay in between. The CDR3 extends over 13 amino acids.

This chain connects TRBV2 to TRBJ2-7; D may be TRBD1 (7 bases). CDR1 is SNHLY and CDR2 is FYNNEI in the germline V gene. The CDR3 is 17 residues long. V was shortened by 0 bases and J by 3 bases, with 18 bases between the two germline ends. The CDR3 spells CASSEAQGGGNYYEQYF. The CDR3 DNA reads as TGTGCCAGCAGTGAAGCCCAGGGGGGCGGAAACTACTACGAGCAGTACTTC. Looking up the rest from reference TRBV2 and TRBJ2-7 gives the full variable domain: EPEVTQTPSHQVTQMGQEVILRCVPISNHLYFYWYRQILGQKVEFLVSFYNNEISEKSEIFDDQFSVERPDGSNFTLKIRSTKLEDSAMYFCASSEAQGGGNYYEQYFGPGTRLTVT.

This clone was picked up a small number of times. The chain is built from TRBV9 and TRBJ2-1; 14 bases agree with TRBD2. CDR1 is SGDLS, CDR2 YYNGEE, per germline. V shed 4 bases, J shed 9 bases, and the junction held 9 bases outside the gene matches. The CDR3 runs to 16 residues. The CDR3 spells CASSTGTSGRLGEQFF. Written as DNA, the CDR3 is TGTGCCAGCAGCACCGGGACTAGCGGGAGACTTGGTGAGCAGTTCTTC.

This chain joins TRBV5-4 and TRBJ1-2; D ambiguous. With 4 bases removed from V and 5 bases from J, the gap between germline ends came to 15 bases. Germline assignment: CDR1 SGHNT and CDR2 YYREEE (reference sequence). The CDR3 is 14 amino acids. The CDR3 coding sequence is TGTGCCAGCAGCCCCCGTTTAGGCGGGTATGGCTACACCTTC. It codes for CASSPRLGGYGYTF.

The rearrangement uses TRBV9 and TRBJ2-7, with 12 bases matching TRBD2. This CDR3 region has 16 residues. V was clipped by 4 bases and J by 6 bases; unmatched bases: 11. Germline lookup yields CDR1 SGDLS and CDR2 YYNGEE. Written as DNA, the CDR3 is TGTGCCAGCAGCCCCGGGCTAGCGGGAGGGCCCGGCGAGCAGTACTTC. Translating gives CASSPGLAGGPGEQYF.

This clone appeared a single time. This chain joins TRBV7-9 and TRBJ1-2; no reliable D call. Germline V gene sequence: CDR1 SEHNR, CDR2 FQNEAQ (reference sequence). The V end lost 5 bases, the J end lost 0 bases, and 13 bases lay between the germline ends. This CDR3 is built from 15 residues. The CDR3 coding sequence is TGTGCCAGCAGCGTGGGGATTCCAGCTAACTATGGCTACACCTTC. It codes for CASSVGIPANYGYTF.

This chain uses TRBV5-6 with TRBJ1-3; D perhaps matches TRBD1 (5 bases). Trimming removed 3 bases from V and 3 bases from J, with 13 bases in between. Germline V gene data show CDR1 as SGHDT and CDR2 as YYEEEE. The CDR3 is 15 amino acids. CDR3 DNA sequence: TGTGCCAGCAGCTATGGGGGTCTTCGTGGAAACACCATATATTTT. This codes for CASSYGGLRGNTIYF.

CDR3 coding DNA: TGTGCCAGCAGCGTAGGCCCCGGGACTAGCGGCACAGATACGCAGTATTTT. Its translation is CASSVGPGTSGTDTQYF. The gene calls are TRBV9 and TRBJ2-3; TRBD2 matches 10 bases. The CDR3 spans 17 residues. CDR1 SGDLS and CDR2 YYNGEE come from the germline V gene. Trimming cost V 0 bases and J 1 base; bases outside gene matches: 5.

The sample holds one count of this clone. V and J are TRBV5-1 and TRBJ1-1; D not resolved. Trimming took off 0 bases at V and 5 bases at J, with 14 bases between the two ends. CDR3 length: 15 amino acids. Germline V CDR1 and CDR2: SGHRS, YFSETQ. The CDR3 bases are TGCGCCAGCAGCTTGGTCGAGGTCGGGGAGACTGAAGCTTTCTTT. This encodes CASSLVEVGETEAFF.

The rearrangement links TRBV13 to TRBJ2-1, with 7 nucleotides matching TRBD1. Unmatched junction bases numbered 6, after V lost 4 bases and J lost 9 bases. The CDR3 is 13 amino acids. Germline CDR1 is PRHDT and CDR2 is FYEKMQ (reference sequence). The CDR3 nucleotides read TGTGCCAGCAGCTCCGACAGGGCAGGTGAGCAGTTCTTC. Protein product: CASSSDRAGEQFF.

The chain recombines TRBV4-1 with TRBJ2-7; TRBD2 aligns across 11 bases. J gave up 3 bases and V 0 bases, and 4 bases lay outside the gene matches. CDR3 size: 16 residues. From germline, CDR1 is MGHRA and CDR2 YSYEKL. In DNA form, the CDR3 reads TGCGCCAGCAGCCAAGATCCAGGGACTAGCGGCTACGAGCAGTACTTC. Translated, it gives CASSQDPGTSGYEQYF.

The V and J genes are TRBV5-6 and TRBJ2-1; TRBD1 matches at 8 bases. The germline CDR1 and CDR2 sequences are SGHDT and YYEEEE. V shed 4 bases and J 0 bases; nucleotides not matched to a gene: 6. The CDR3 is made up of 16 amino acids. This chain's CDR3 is CASSRDRLSSYNEQFF. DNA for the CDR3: TGTGCCAGCAGCCGGGACAGGTTAAGCTCCTACAATGAGCAGTTCTTC.